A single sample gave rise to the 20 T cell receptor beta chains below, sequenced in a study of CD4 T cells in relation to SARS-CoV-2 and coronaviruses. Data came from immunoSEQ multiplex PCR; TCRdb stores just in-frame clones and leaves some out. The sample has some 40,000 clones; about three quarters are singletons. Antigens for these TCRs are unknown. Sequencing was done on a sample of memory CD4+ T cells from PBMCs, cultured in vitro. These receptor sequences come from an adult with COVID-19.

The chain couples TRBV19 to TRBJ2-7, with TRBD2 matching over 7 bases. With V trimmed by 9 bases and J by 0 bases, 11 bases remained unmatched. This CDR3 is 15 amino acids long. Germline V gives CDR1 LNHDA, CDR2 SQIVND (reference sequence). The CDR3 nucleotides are TGTGCCAGCACCCAAACGCGCGGGAGCTCCTACGAGCAGTACTTC. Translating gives CASTQTRGSSYEQYF.

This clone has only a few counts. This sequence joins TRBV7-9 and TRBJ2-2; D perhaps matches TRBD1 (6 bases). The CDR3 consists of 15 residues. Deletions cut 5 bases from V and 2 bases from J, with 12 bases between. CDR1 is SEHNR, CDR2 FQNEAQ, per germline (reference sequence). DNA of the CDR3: TGTGCCAGCAGCCCACCCGGGACAAACACCGGGGAGCTGTTTTTT. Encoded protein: CASSPPGTNTGELFF.

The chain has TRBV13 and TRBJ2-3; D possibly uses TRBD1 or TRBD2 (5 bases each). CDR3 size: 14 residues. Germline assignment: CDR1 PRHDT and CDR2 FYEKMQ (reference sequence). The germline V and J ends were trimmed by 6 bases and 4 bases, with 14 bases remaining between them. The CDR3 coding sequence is TGTGCCAGCAGTCGGGGCCACTTGGCAGATACGCAGTATTTT. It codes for CASSRGHLADTQYF.

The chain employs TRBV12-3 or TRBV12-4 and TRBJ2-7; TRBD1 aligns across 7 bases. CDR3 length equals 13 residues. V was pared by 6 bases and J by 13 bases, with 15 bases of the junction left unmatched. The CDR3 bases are TGTGCCAGCAGCCCATCCGGACAGGTTTATGAATACTTC. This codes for CASSPSGQVYEYF.

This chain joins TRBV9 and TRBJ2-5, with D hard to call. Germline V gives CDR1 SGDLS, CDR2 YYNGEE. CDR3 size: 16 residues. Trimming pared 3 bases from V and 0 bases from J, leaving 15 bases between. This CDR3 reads CASSASPVWYQETQYF. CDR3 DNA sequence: TGTGCCAGCAGCGCCTCCCCCGTCTGGTACCAAGAGACCCAGTACTTC.

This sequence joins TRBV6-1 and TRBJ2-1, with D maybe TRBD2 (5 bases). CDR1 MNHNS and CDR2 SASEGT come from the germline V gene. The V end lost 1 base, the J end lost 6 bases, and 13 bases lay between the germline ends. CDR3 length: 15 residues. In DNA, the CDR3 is TGTGCCAGCAGTGAAGTCTCGACTACCGGCAATGAGCAGTTCTTC. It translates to CASSEVSTTGNEQFF.

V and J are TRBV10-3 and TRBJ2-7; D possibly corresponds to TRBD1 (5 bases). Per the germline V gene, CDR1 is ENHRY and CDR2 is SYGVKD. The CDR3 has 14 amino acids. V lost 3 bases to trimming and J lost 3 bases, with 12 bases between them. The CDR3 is CAISEPWGVYEQYF. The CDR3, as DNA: TGTGCCATCAGTGAACCCTGGGGCGTCTACGAGCAGTACTTC.

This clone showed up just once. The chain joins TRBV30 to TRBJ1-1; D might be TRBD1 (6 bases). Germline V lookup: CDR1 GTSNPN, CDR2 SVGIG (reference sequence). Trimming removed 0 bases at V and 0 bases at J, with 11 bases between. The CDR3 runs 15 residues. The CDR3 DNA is TGTGCCTGGAGTGTCCCAGGGGACTTGAACACTGAAGCTTTCTTT. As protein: CAWSVPGDLNTEAFF.

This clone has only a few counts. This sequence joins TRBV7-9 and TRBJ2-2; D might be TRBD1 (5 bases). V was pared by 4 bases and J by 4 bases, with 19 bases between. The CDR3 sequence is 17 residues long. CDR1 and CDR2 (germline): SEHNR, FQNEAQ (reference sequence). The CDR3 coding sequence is TGTGCCAGCAGCTCCGGTTTGTACAGGCTAGTCACCGGGGAGCTGTTTTTT. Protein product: CASSSGLYRLVTGELFF.

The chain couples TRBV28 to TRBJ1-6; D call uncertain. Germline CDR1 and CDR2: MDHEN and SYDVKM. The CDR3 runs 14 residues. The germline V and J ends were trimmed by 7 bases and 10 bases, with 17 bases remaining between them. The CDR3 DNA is TGTGCCAGCATTGAGGGAGCGAACGCGTCACCCCTCCACTTT. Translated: CASIEGANASPLHF.

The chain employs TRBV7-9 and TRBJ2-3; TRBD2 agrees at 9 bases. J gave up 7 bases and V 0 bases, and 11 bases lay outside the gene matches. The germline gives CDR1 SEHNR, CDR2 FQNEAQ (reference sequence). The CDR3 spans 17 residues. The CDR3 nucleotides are TGTGCCAGCAGCTTAGCAATGGCTAGCGGGGTGGAATATACGCAGTATTTT. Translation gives CASSLAMASGVEYTQYF.

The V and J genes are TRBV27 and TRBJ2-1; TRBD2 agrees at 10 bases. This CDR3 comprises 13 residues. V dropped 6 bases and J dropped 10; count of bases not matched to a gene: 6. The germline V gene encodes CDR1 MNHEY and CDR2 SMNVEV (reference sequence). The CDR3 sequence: CASRSSGRVEQFF. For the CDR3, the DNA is TGTGCCAGCAGATCTAGCGGGAGAGTAGAGCAGTTCTTC.

In DNA form, the CDR3 reads TGTGCCAGCAGCCTGGCGGGGGGGGGCTACGAGCAGTACTTC. Protein product: CASSLAGGGYEQYF. The chain carries TRBV5-5 and TRBJ2-7; 9 bases fit TRBD2. From germline, CDR1 is SGHKS and CDR2 YYEKEE (reference sequence). Trimming at V came to 4 bases and at J to 3 bases, leaving 5 bases not matched to a gene. CDR3 length equals 14 residues. Complete variable domain (other parts from reference TRBV5-5 and TRBJ2-7): DAGVTQSPTHLIKTRGQQVTLRCSPISGHKSVSWYQQVLGQGPQFIFQYYEKEERGRGNFPDRFSARQFPNYSSELNVNALLLGDSALYLCASSLAGGGYEQYFGPGTRLTVT.

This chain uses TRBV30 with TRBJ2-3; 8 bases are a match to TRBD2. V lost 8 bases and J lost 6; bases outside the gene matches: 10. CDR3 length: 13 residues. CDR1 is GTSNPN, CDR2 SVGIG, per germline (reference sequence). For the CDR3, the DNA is TGTGCCCTCCAAGCGGGGGTCCCGGATACGCAGTATTTT. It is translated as CALQAGVPDTQYF. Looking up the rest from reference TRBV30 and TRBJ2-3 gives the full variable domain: SQTIHQWPATLVQPVGSPLSLECTVEGTSNPNLYWYRQAAGRGLQLLFYSVGIGQISSEVPQNLSASRPQDRQFILSSKKLLLSDSGFYLCALQAGVPDTQYFGPGTRLTVL.

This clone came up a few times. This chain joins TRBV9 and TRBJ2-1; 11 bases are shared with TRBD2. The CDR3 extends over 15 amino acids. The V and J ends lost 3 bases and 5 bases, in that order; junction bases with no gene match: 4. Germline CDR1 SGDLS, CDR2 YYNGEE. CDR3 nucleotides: TGTGCCAGCAGCGGGGGACTAGCGGTACACAATGAGCAGTTCTTC. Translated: CASSGGLAVHNEQFF.

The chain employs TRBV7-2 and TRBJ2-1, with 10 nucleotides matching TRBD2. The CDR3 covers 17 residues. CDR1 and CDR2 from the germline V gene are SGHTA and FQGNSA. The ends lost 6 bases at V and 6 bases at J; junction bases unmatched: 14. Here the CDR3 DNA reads TGTGCCAGCAGGCAGGGCCTAAAGCGGGAGGGCCCCAATGAGCAGTTCTTC. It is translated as CASRQGLKREGPNEQFF.

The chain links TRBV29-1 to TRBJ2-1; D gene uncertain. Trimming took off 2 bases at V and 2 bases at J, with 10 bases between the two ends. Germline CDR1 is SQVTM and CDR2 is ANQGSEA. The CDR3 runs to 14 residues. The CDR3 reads CSVETPAAYNEQFF. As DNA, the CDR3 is TGCAGCGTTGAAACCCCGGCCGCCTACAATGAGCAGTTCTTC.

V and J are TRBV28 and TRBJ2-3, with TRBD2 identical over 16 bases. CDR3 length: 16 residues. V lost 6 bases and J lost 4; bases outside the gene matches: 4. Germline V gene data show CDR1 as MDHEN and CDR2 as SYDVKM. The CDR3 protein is CASSLGLAGGADTQYF. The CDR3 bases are TGTGCCAGCAGCTTGGGACTAGCGGGAGGGGCAGATACGCAGTATTTT.

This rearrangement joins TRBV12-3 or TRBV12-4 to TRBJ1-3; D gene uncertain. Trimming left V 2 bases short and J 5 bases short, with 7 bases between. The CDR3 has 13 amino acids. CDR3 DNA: TGTGCCAGCAGTTTAAGGAGCAGAAACACCATATATTTT. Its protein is CASSLRSRNTIYF.

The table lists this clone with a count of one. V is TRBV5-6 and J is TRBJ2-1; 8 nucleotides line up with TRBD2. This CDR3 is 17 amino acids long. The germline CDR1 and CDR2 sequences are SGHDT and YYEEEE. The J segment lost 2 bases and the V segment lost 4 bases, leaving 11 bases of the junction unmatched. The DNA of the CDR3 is TGTGCCAGCAGCACATCGGACGGGGGGGGCCCCTACAATGAGCAGTTCTTC. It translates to CASSTSDGGGPYNEQFF.